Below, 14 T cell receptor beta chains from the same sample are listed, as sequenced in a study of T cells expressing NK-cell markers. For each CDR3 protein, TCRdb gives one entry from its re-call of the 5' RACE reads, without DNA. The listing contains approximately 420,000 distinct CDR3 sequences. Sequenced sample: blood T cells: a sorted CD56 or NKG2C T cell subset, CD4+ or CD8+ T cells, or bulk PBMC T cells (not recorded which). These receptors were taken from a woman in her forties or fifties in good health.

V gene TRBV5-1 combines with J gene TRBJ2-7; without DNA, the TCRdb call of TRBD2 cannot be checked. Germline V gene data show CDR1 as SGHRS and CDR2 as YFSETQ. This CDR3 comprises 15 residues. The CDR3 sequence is CASSPLADSSYEQYF.

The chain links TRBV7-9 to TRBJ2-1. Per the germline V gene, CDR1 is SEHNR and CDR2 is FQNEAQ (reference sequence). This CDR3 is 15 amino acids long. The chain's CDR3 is CASSFDASSYNEQFF.

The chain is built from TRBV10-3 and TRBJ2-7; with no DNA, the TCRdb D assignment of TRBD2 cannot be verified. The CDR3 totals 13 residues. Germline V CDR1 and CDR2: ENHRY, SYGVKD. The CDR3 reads CAIKASGRDEQYF.

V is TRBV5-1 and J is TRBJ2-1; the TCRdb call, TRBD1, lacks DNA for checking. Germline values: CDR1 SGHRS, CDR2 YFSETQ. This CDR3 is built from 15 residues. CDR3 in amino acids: CASSLVSGASNEQFF.

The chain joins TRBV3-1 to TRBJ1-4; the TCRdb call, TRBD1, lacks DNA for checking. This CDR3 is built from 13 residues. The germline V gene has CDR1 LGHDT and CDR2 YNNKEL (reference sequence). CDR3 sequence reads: CASGTATNEKLFF.

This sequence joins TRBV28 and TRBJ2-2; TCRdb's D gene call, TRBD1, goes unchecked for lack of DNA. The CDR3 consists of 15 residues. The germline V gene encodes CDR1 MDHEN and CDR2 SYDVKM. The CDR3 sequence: CASRQDRTNTGELFF.

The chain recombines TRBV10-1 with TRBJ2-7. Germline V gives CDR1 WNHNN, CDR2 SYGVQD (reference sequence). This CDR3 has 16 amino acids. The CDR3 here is CASSESRSFLTYEQYF.

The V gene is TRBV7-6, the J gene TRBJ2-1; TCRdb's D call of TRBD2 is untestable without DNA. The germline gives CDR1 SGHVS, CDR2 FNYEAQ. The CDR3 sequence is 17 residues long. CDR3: CASSPRFGGRAGNEQFF. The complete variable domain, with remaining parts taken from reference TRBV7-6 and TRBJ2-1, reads GAGVSQSPRYKVTKRGQDVALRCDPISGHVSLYWYRQALGQGPEFLTYFNYEAQQDKSGLPNDRFSAERPEGSISTLTIQRTEQRDSAMYRCASSPRFGGRAGNEQFFGPGTRLTVL.

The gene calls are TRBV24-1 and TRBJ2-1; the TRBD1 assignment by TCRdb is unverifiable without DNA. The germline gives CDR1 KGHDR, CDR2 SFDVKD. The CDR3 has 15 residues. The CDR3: CATSDFRTGHNEQFF.

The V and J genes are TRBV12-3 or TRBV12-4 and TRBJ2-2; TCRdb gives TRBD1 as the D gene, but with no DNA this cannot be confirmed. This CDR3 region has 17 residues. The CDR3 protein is CASSLDHRGHPRGELFF.

CDR3 in amino acids: CASRLGPSDYNEQFF. The gene calls are TRBV5-1 and TRBJ2-1. This CDR3 region has 15 residues. Germline V gives CDR1 SGHRS, CDR2 YFSETQ.

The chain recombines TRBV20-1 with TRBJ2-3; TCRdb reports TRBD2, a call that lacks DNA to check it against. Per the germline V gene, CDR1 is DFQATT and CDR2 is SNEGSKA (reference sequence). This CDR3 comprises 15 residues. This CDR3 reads CSAIGTSGDQGTQYF.

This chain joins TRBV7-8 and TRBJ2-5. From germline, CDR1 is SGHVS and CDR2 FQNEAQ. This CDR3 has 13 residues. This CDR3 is CASSLAMVETQYF.

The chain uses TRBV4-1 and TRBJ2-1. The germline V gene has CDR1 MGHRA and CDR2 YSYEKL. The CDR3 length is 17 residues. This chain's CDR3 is CASSQDMSGSSYNEQFF.